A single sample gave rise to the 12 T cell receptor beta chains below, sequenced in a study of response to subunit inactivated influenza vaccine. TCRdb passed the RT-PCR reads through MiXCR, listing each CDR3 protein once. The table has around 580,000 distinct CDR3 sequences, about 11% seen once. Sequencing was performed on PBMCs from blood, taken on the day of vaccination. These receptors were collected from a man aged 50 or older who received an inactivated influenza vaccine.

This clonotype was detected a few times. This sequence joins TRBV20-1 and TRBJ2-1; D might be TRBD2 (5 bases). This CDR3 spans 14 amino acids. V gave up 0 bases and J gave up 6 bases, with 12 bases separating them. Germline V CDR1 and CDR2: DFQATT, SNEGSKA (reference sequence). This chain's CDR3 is CSARDLSEGNEQFF. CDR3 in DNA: TGCAGTGCTAGAGATCTGTCCGAGGGCAATGAGCAGTTCTTC.

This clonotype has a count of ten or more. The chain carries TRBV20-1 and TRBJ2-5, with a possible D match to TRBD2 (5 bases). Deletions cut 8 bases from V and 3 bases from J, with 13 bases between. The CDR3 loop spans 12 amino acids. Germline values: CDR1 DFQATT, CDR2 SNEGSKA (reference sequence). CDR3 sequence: CSPERGKETQYF. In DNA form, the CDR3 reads TGCAGTCCCGAACGGGGAAAAGAGACCCAGTACTTC.

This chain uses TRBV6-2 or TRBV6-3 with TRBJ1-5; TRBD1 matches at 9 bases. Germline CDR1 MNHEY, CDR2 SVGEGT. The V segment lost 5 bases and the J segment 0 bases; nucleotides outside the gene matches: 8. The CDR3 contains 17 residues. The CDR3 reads CASSAGQGTYSNQPQHF. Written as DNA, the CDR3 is TGTGCCAGCAGTGCGGGACAGGGAACCTATAGCAATCAGCCCCAGCATTTT.

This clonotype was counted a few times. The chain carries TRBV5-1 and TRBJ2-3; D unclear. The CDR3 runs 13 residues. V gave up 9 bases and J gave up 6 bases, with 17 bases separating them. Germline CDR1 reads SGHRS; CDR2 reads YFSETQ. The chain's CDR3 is CATKVVPADTQYF. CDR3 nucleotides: TGCGCCACCAAAGTCGTCCCGGCGGATACGCAGTATTTT.

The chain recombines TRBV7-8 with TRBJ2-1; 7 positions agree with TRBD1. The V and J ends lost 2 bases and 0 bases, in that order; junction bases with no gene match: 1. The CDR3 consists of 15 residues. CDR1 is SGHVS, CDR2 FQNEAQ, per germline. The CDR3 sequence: CASSLQGDSYNEQFF. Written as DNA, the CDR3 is TGTGCCAGCAGCTTACAGGGGGACTCCTACAATGAGCAGTTCTTC.

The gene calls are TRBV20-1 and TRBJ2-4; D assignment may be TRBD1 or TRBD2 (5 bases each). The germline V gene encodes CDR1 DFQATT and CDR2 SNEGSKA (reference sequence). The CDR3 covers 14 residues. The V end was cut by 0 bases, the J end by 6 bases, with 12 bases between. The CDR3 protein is CSARDGGHPNIQYF. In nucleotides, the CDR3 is TGCAGTGCTAGAGATGGAGGACACCCAAACATTCAGTACTTC.

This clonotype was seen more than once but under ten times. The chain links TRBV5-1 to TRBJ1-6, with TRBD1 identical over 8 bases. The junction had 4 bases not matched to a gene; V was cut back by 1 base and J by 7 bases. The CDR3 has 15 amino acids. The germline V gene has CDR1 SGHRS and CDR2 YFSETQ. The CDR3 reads CASSLIDRGNSPLHF. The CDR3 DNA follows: TGCGCCAGCAGCTTGATAGACAGGGGCAATTCACCCCTCCACTTT.

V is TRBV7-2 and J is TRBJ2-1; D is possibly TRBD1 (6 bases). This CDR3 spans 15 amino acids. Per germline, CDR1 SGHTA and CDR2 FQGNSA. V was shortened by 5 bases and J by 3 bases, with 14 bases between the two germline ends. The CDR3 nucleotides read TGTGCCAGCAGCCCACGGCAGGGGAACTACAATGAGCAGTTCTTC. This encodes CASSPRQGNYNEQFF. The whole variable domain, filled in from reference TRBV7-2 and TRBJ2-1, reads GAGVSQSPSNKVTEKGKDVELRCDPISGHTALYWYRQSLGQGLEFLIYFQGNSAPDKSGLPSDRFSAERTGGSVSTLTIQRTQQEDSAVYLCASSPRQGNYNEQFFGPGTRLTVL.

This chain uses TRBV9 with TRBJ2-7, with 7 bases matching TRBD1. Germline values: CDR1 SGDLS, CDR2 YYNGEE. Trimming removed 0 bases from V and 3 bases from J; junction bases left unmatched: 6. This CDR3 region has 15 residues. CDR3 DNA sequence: TGTGCCAGCAGCGTAGCACCACGACAGGGCTACGAGCAGTACTTC. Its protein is CASSVAPRQGYEQYF.

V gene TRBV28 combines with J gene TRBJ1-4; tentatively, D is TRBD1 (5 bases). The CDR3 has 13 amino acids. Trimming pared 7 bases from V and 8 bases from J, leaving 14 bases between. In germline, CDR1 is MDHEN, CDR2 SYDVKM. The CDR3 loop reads CASISGLGEKLFF. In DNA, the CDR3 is TGTGCCAGCATCTCAGGGTTGGGGGAAAAACTGTTTTTT.

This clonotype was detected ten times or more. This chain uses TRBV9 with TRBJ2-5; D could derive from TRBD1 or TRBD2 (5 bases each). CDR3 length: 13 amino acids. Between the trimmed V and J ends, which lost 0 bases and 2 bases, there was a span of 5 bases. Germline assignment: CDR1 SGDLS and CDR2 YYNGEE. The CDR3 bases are TGTGCCAGCAGCGTAGGGGGGCAAGAGACCCAGTACTTC. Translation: CASSVGGQETQYF.

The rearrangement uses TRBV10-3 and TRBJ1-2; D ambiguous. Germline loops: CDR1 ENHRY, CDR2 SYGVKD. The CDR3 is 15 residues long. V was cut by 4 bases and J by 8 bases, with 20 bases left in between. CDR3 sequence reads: CAISVSRVGREGYTF. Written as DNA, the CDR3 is TGTGCCATCAGTGTCAGTCGCGTGGGCCGGGAGGGCTACACCTTC.